These T cell receptor beta chains were read from a single sample in a study of shared clonotypes between healthy human individuals. The repertoire was sequenced with immunoSEQ multiplex PCR; TCRdb's copy has only in-frame clones and lacks some. The data contain over a million clones, roughly 96% of them singletons. Sequenced sample: naive CD4+ T cells sorted from blood. The receptor source for this set is a man under 40 in good health. Both conserved end residues are part of each CDR3. The order of the fields is V gene, CDR3 protein.

TRBV28	CASSPVGLLAGDYGYTF
TRBV5-1	CASSLLGQGGTGEQYF
TRBV7-2	CASSLAGDREGGYTF
TRBV27	CASSPPLAGGSTDTQYF
TRBV14	CASSQELRDTQYF
TRBV4-1	CASSQRPTGELFF
TRBV29-1	CSVPGQGNQPQHF
TRBV18	CASSPEGTTDTEAFF
TRBV7-9	CASSSVGQGGINTEAFF
TRBV27	CASSLVAGDPYGYTF
TRBV2	CASRQAGELFF
TRBV6-1	CASSESRRDTQYF
TRBV10-1	CASSVHSGSTDTQYF
TRBV11-2	CASSLVRLMNTEAFF
TRBV6-6	CASSYGDPRFNQPQHF
TRBV5-1	CASSLKGQEADYTF
TRBV5-1	CASSVRDRGAEQYF
TRBV14	CASSQRPRGANVLTF
TRBV4-3	CASSQDPDAQGGETQYF
TRBV6-5	CASSSSILLLGYEQYF
TRBV9	CASSVSAVNYGYTF
TRBV2	CASSALGTGELFF
TRBV28	CASKNGLAGPTSDRNEQFF
TRBV30	CAWSVNRGPGNTIYF
TRBV11-2	CASGGQGSSGANVLTF
TRBV5-6	CASSKDRDQPQHF
TRBV7-9	CASSMTSGGNEQFF
TRBV6-5	CASSYSAVSNQPQHF
TRBV7-9	CASTHGTRDADTQYF
TRBV5-1	CASSAGLQGSYEQYF
TRBV4-1	CASSQEGLAPTGEQFF
TRBV7-9	CASSLNSNQPQHF
TRBV10-3	CAISLLNRGRGTGELFF
TRBV7-2	CASSPQGSHTEAFF
TRBV5-1	CASSPDDSLYNEQFF
TRBV20-1	CSATEGYEQYF
TRBV4-3	CASSQAHRGTWNEQFF
TRBV7-2	CASSLVGVAGGYTF
TRBV15	CATSRPRSDGYTF
TRBV5-1	CASSLEGGEQYF
TRBV6-1	CASGVIRHYEQYF
TRBV11-2	CASTIAGGGTDTQYF
TRBV19	CASSIGDSTSYLQETQYF
TRBV6-5	CASRYLAGGTYNEQFF
TRBV2	CATTLQGSGEQYF